This passage covers 17 T cell receptor beta chains from one sample sequenced in a study of read filtering for tumor transcriptome and immune sequencing. Molecular barcoded adaptors covering alpha/delta and beta/gamma chains were used on roughly 400 ng RNA. In TCRdb, the reads were re-called with MiXCR into one record per CDR3 protein. The sample lists around 44,000 distinct CDR3 sequences, 13% occurring once. The sample comprised a population of CD138-negative cells sorted from bone marrow. These receptors all come from a donor at least 40 years old with multiple myeloma.

Ten or more counts support this clonotype. The chain has TRBV29-1 and TRBJ2-3; D call uncertain. This CDR3 comprises 14 residues. CDR1 and CDR2 from the germline V gene are SQVTM and ANQGSEA. Trimming removed 6 bases at V and 2 bases at J, with 15 bases between. CDR3 DNA sequence: TGCAGCGTCACTCTAGGAAGCTCCACAGATACGCAGTATTTT. It encodes CSVTLGSSTDTQYF.

This clonotype was seen at least ten times. The V gene is TRBV7-3, the J gene TRBJ1-1; no firm D call. Germline CDR1 and CDR2: SGHTA and FQGTGA. The CDR3 consists of 12 residues. V was trimmed by 6 bases and J by 5 bases, leaving 10 bases between them. The CDR3 nucleotides read TGTGCCAGCAGTCTTCGTGGGACTGAAGCTTTCTTT. Translating it yields CASSLRGTEAFF.

This clonotype was observed at least ten times. CDR3 region: CSARKTSGNDYNEQFF. The CDR3 region has the DNA TGCAGTGCTAGGAAGACTAGCGGGAACGACTACAATGAGCAGTTCTTC. The chain carries TRBV20-1 and TRBJ2-1; 11 bases match TRBD2. Germline lookup yields CDR1 DFQATT and CDR2 SNEGSKA (reference sequence). This CDR3 has 16 amino acids. V lost 3 bases to trimming and J lost 3 bases; unmatched junction nucleotides: 7.

Many counts were recorded for this clonotype. The chain links TRBV24-1 to TRBJ2-1, with D perhaps TRBD2 (6 bases). CDR3 length: 15 amino acids. The ends were cut back, 6 bases at V and 0 bases at J, with 11 bases in the middle. Germline CDR1 and CDR2: KGHDR and SFDVKD. The CDR3 DNA follows: TGTGCCACCAGTACTGGCGGGGCCTCCTACAATGAGCAGTTCTTC. Translation gives CATSTGGASYNEQFF.

This clonotype was seen many times. J is TRBJ2-1 and V is TRBV7-2; TRBD1 matches 11 bases. CDR3 length: 18 amino acids. Trimming removed 1 base from V and 4 bases from J; junction bases left unmatched: 9. The germline gives CDR1 SGHTA, CDR2 FQGNSA. The CDR3 region is CASSLEFNGQGAYNEQFF. The CDR3 DNA sequence: TGTGCCAGCAGCTTAGAATTTAACGGACAGGGGGCATACAATGAGCAGTTCTTC.

The sample holds a few counts of this clonotype. At one boundary the junction diverges from the germline segment, which might be a read error. The rearrangement links TRBV7-9 to TRBJ2-7, with 10 bases matching TRBD1. Germline-derived CDR1 and CDR2 are SEHNR and FQNEAQ (reference sequence). This CDR3 region has 17 residues. Here the CDR3 reads CACSWPLGTGVNHEQYF. The CDR3 DNA follows: TGTGCCTGCAGCTGGCCCCTCGGGACAGGGGTAAACCACGAGCAGTACTTC.

In its sample, this clonotype was seen many times. The genes are TRBV7-8 and TRBJ2-1; TRBD1 agrees at 8 bases. Losses at the gene ends were 4 bases for V and 7 bases for J; bases not matched to a gene: 9. Germline CDR1 is SGHVS and CDR2 is FQNEAQ. The length of the CDR3 is 15 residues. As DNA, the CDR3 is TGTGCCAGCAGCTCCGCCGGGACAGGTTATAATGAGCAGTTCTTC. Its translation is CASSSAGTGYNEQFF. Combining the CDR3 with reference TRBV7-8 and TRBJ2-1 gives the whole variable domain GAGVSQSPRYKVAKRGQDVALRCDPISGHVSLFWYQQALGQGPEFLTYFQNEAQLDKSGLPSDRFFAERPEGSVSTLKIQRTQQEDSAVYLCASSSAGTGYNEQFFGPGTRLTVL.

In its sample, this clonotype was seen many times. The gene calls are TRBV5-1 and TRBJ2-7, with 7 positions matching TRBD1. This CDR3 is built from 14 residues. The germline V gene encodes CDR1 SGHRS and CDR2 YFSETQ. V was clipped by 4 bases and J by 3 bases; unmatched bases: 7. Here the CDR3 reads CASSPGQRGYEQYF. CDR3 in DNA: TGCGCCAGCAGCCCGGGACAGAGAGGCTACGAGCAGTACTTC.

At least ten counts were recorded for this clonotype. V is TRBV30 and J is TRBJ1-5; a weak D match, TRBD1 (5 bases). Trimming removed 0 bases at V and 6 bases at J, with 12 bases between. Germline-derived CDR1 and CDR2 are GTSNPN and SVGIG (reference sequence). The CDR3 consists of 14 residues. CDR3 protein: CAWSVQGARQPQHF. CDR3 DNA: TGTGCCTGGAGTGTTCAAGGGGCACGTCAGCCCCAGCATTTT. The full variable domain, completed using reference TRBV30 and TRBJ1-5, is SQTIHQWPATLVQPVGSPLSLECTVEGTSNPNLYWYRQAAGRGLQLLFYSVGIGQISSEVPQNLSASRPQDRQFILSSKKLLLSDSGFYLCAWSVQGARQPQHFGDGTRLSIL.

This clonotype was detected many times. The J gene is TRBJ2-5, the V gene TRBV20-1, with D possibly being TRBD2 (5 bases). The length of the CDR3 is 13 residues. With 1 base removed from V and 1 base from J, the gap between germline ends came to 7 bases. CDR1 is DFQATT, CDR2 SNEGSKA, per germline (reference sequence). Here the CDR3 reads CSARAGIQETQYF. For the CDR3, the DNA is TGCAGTGCTAGAGCCGGGATCCAAGAGACCCAGTACTTC.

This clonotype was seen ten or more times. The V and J genes are TRBV12-3 or TRBV12-4 and TRBJ1-5; 8 positions match TRBD1. The CDR3 totals 15 residues. J lost 4 bases, V lost 6 bases, and 8 bases had no gene match. The chain's CDR3 is CASSVRWTGNQPQHF. For the CDR3, the DNA is TGTGCCAGCAGCGTACGATGGACAGGGAATCAGCCCCAGCATTTT.

This clonotype was observed a few times. This may arise from a read error, as a much more abundant clone is one base away. The CDR3: CASSLETGSGNGQFF. The CDR3 nucleotides read TGCGCCAGCAGCTTGGAAACAGGGTCAGGGAATGGGCAGTTCTTC. V is TRBV5-1 and J is TRBJ2-1; possible D gene TRBD1, 6 bases. The CDR3 extends over 15 amino acids. Germline V gene lookup returns CDR1 SGHRS and CDR2 YFSETQ.

This clonotype was picked up many times. This chain links TRBV7-2 with TRBJ2-5, with a weak D call TRBD2 (6 bases). V dropped 3 bases and J dropped 0 bases, with 14 bases sitting between them. The CDR3 totals 16 residues. Germline V gene lookup returns CDR1 SGHTA and CDR2 FQGNSA. CDR3 nucleotide sequence: TGTGCCAGCAGCTTCCGATTTAGCGGTCACCAAGAGACCCAGTACTTC. This sequence encodes CASSFRFSGHQETQYF.

This clonotype showed up just a few times. The V and J genes are TRBV19 and TRBJ2-3; D is uncertain. The germline V gene encodes CDR1 LNHDA and CDR2 SQIVND (reference sequence). The CDR3 runs to 13 residues. Trimming removed 7 bases from V and 3 bases from J, with 11 bases in between. CDR3 nucleotide sequence: TGTGCCAGTAATTCGCGGACGACAGATACGCAGTATTTT. It yields the protein CASNSRTTDTQYF.

This clonotype was found a few times. The DNA of the CDR3 is TGCAGCGCGACAGGCGCGGGGCTGAACACTGAAGCTTTCTTT. This encodes CSATGAGLNTEAFF. The V and J genes are TRBV29-1 and TRBJ1-1; tentatively, D is TRBD1 (6 bases). Between the trimmed V and J ends, which lost 7 bases and 0 bases, there was a span of 15 bases. Germline CDR1 is SQVTM and CDR2 is ANQGSEA. The CDR3 is made up of 14 amino acids.

This clonotype was counted ten times or more. The chain combines TRBV10-3 with TRBJ2-5, with 7 bases identical to TRBD2. The CDR3 is made up of 12 amino acids. V shed 10 bases, J shed 4 bases, and the junction held 6 bases outside the gene matches. The germline gives CDR1 ENHRY, CDR2 SYGVKD. The DNA for the CDR3 is TGTGCCAGCGGTGGCGGGAGAGAGACCCAGTACTTC. Its protein product is CASGGGRETQYF.

A few counts support this clonotype. Just one base apart from a much larger clone, this may be a read error. The chain links TRBV10-3 to TRBJ2-1, with D possibly being TRBD2 (6 bases). Germline V gene sequence: CDR1 ENHRY, CDR2 SYGVKD. The CDR3 is made up of 15 amino acids. The CDR3: CAVSESSVTNNEQFF. The CDR3 coding sequence is TGTGCCGTCAGTGAGTCTAGCGTAACTAACAATGAGCAGTTCTTC.